A selection of T cell receptor beta chains follows, all from one sample in a study of T cells in Graves' hyperthyroidism and ophthalmopathy. TCRdb passed the multiplex PCR reads through MiXCR, listing each CDR3 protein once. The sample includes approximately 400,000 distinct CDR3 sequences, 14% of them seen just once. Sequenced sample: blood. The receptors were sampled from a woman aged 55-70 years with Graves' hyperthyroidism. CDR3s include the opening cysteine and the closing phenylalanine or tryptophan. The D gene is left open where the match is weak. Only some rows state a clone size, as once, few, many or a class for expanded clones.

d_call | j_call | clone_size | v_call | cdr3_nt | cdr3_aa
TRBD2 | TRBJ2-1 | many | TRBV6-2/TRBV6-3 | TGTGCCAGCAGTTACCGAACTAGCGCCTCCTACAATGAGCAGTTCTTC | CASSYRTSASYNEQFF
NA | TRBJ2-3 | many | TRBV27 | TGTGCCAGCAGCCCGGAGGGGGGCCCGGGGGGAGATACGCAGTATTTT | CASSPEGGPGGDTQYF
TRBD2 | TRBJ2-7 | many | TRBV30 | TGTGCCTGGAGTAGAGGCGGGAGCTCCTACGAGCAGTACTTC | CAWSRGGSSYEQYF
NA | TRBJ2-7 | NA | TRBV10-3 | TGTGCCATCAGTGTCCGGGACGGGAACTACGAGCAGTACTTC | CAISVRDGNYEQYF
NA | TRBJ2-2 | few | TRBV5-1 | TGCGCCAGCAGCCCTCCTAGTGGCGGGGAGCTGTTTTTT | CASSPPSGGELFF
NA | TRBJ1-2 | many | TRBV2 | TGTGCCAGCAGTGGGAGGGGTTTGGGCTACACCTTC | CASSGRGLGYTF
TRBD1 | TRBJ1-1 | many | TRBV20-1 | TGCAGTGCTAGGAGACAGGGGGCAGATACTGAAGCTTTCTTT | CSARRQGADTEAFF
NA | TRBJ1-2 | many | TRBV12-3/TRBV12-4 | TGTGCCAGCAGTTTAGCCCTCTATGGCTACACCTTC | CASSLALYGYTF
NA | TRBJ2-5 | few | TRBV19 | TGTGCCAGTGGTAGACGTTTCGAAGAGACCCAGTACTTC | CASGRRFEETQYF
TRBD2 | TRBJ2-1 | many | TRBV5-1 | TGCGCCAGCAGCTTGGGGGACTACCCGAAGGAGGAGCAGTTCTTC | CASSLGDYPKEEQFF
NA | TRBJ2-3 | few | TRBV10-3 | TGTGCCATCAGTGAAAGGGCCCTCACAGATACGCAGTATTTT | CAISERALTDTQYF
NA | TRBJ2-7 | NA | TRBV5-1 | TGCGCCAGCAGCAGGGCCGGGACGGACTACGTAGAGCAGTACTTC | CASSRAGTDYVEQYF
NA | TRBJ2-5 | NA | TRBV19 | TGTGCCAGTAGTATAGACAGCCGTGGGGAGACCCAGTACTTC | CASSIDSRGETQYF
TRBD1 | TRBJ2-3 | NA | TRBV4-1 | TGCGCCAGCAGCCAAGGAGGTACAGGGGTGGTTGGGCAGTATTTT | CASSQGGTGVVGQYF
NA | TRBJ2-1 | many | TRBV29-1 | TGCAGCGTTGCGGGACGGACGGACAGCGAGTGGTTCTTC | CSVAGRTDSEWFF
TRBD2 | TRBJ2-5 | many | TRBV20-1 | TGCAGTGCTTTCTACGGGGGGACGGAGACCCAGTACTTC | CSAFYGGTETQYF
TRBD1 | TRBJ2-1 | many | TRBV20-1 | TGCAGTGCTACCGGGGACAGGGTTCCCTCCTACAATGAGCAGTTCTTC | CSATGDRVPSYNEQFF
TRBD1 | TRBJ2-1 | many | TRBV27 | TGTGCCAGCAGTGTCCGGGACAGGGAATACAATGAGCAGTTCTTC | CASSVRDREYNEQFF
NA | TRBJ1-1 | few | TRBV19 | TGTGCCAGTAGTATAGATCGAGGGGGAACTGAAGCTTTCTTT | CASSIDRGGTEAFF